This T cell receptor beta chain was identified in a study of T-cell reconstitution after alpha-beta-depleted transplantation in children. This clonotype has a count of ten or more. It was with unique molecular identifiers that the TCRbeta library was prepared. TCRdb reprocessed the PCR reads via MiXCR and lists one record per CDR3 protein. The table records 600,000 to 700,000 distinct CDR3 sequences, roughly 15% of them present only once. This CDR3 is 14 amino acids long. CDR1 is SGHRS and CDR2 is YFSETQ in the germline V gene. V was pared by 4 bases and J by 5 bases, with 16 bases between. This rearrangement joins TRBV5-1 to TRBJ2-7; a weak D match, TRBD1 (6 bases). The TCR comes from a human donor who donated a stem cell graft to a child with acute myeloid leukemia. The sample was PBMCs from the stem cell graft donor, taken from the stem cell graft. The CDR3 loop is CASSTDRGSDEQYF. DNA of the CDR3: TGCGCCAGCAGCACGGACAGAGGGTCTGACGAGCAGTACTTC.